These 2 T cell receptor beta chains originate from one sample sequenced in a study of cytomegalovirus exposure and HLA in healthy donors. The table came from immunoSEQ multiplex PCR; TCRdb's copy has only in-frame clones and leaves some out. The repertoire consists of 150,000 to 200,000 clones, with around four fifths occurring once and the leading ten covering 2% to 2.5%. The sequencing sample was made of PBMCs. Receptors were obtained from a man younger than 40 in good health and CMV-seropositive.

V and J are TRBV4-1 and TRBJ1-6; TRBD1 matches at 8 bases. CDR1 is MGHRA, CDR2 YSYEKL, per germline. The V gene end was trimmed by 6 bases and the J gene end by 9 bases; junction bases not matched to a gene: 7. The CDR3 is made up of 14 amino acids. The CDR3 region has the DNA TGCGCCAGCAGGACCGGGACAGGCGGTTCACCCCTCCACTTT. This gives the protein CASRTGTGGSPLHF.

The chain links TRBV5-1 to TRBJ1-2, with 7 bases fitting TRBD1. The germline gives CDR1 SGHRS, CDR2 YFSETQ. V trimming: 4 bases; J trimming: 8 bases; junction bases outside the gene matches: 8. The CDR3 extends over 13 amino acids. Here the CDR3 reads CASSRTGEEGYTF. The DNA of the CDR3 is TGCGCCAGCAGCCGCACAGGGGAGGAGGGCTACACCTTC.